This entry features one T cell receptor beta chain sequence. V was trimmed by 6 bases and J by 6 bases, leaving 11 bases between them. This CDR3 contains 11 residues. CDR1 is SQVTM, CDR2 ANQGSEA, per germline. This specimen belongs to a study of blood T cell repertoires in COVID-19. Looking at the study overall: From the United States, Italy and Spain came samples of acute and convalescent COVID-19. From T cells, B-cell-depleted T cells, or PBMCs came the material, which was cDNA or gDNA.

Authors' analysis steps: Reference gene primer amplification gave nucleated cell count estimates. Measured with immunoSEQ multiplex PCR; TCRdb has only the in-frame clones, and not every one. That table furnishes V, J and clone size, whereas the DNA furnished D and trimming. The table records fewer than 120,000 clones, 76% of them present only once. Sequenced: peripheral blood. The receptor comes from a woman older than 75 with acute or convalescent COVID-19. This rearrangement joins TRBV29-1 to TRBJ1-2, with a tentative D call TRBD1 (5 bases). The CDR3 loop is CSVGGSDGYTF. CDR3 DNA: TGCAGCGTGGGGGGGTCGGATGGCTACACCTTC.